This T cell receptor (beta chain) appears in the sequencing data of a study of T cells after yellow fever vaccination. Across the whole study: Where fractions had low cell numbers, libraries were prepared from them with the SMART-Seq v4 Ultra Low Input RNA kit.

About this clonotype itself: Antigen specificity is unknown.

The CDR3 loop spans 15 amino acids. Trimming took off 2 bases at V and 1 base at J, with 9 bases between the two ends. CDR1 and CDR2 from the germline V gene are LNHDA and SQIVND (reference sequence). Whole-study results and caveats: Relatively few clonotypes were ones that appeared in both CD4 and CD8 compartments. The study re-detected most primary-vaccination clones after the booster (under 97% CD4, roughly 90% CD8).

It was through 5'RACE template switching that TCR cDNA was made, with a universal primer site and UMIs added. TCRdb re-derived calls from the 5' RACE reads in MiXCR, one entry per CDR3 protein. The sample carries more than 110,000 distinct CDR3 sequences, about 6.9% recorded once. Sequences were derived from CD4+ T cells sorted from PBMCs, sampled 10 days after the yellow fever booster vaccination. The receptor was isolated from a young man who received the YFV17D yellow fever vaccine. The V gene is TRBV19, the J gene TRBJ1-5, with D possibly TRBD1 on 5 matching bases. The CDR3 reads CASSIWRGSNQPQHF. The CDR3 nucleotides are TGTGCCAGTAGTATATGGAGGGGCAGCAATCAGCCCCAGCATTTT.